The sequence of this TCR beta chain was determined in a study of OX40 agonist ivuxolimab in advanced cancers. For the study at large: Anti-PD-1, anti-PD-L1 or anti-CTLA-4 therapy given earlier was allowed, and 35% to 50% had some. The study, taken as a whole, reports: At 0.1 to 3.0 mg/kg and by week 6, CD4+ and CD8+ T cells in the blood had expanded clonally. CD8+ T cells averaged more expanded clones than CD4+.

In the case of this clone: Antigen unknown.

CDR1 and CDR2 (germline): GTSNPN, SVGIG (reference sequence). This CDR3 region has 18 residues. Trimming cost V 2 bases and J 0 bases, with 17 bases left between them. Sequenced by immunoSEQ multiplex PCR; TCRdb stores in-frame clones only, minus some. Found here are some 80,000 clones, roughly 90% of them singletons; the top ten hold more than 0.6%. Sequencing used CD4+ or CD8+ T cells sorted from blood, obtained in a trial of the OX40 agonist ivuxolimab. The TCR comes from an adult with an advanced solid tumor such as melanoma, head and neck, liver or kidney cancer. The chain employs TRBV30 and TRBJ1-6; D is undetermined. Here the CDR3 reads CAWSMRPGRSSYNSPLHF. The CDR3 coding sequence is TGTGCCTGGAGTATGCGGCCCGGCAGGAGCTCCTATAATTCACCCCTCCACTTT.